One and the same sample provided the 5 T cell receptor beta chains below, sequenced in a study of T cells after yellow fever vaccination. From the 5' RACE reads, TCRdb called clonotypes with MiXCR, one entry per CDR3 protein. The sample contains hundreds of thousands of distinct CDR3 sequences, around 4% of which appear only once. Sequenced material: PBMCs, taken on the day of the yellow fever booster vaccination. The source of these receptors is a man between 18 and 29 years old who received the YFV17D yellow fever vaccine.

This clonotype was counted at least ten times. This sequence joins TRBV29-1 and TRBJ1-1; D not certain. Germline-derived CDR1 and CDR2 are SQVTM and ANQGSEA. The CDR3 consists of 10 residues. Trimming removed 1 base from V and 6 bases from J, with 3 bases in between. This CDR3 is CSVEGSEAFF. The CDR3 coding sequence is TGCAGCGTTGAAGGCTCTGAAGCTTTCTTT.

Many counts were recorded for this clonotype. The rearrangement joins TRBV6-5 to TRBJ2-3, with a possible D match to TRBD2 (5 bases). Germline CDR1 and CDR2: MNHEY and SVGAGI. The CDR3 loop spans 15 amino acids. V shed 0 bases and J shed 2 bases, with 9 bases lying between them. For the CDR3, the DNA is TGTGCCAGCAGTTACTCGGGAGCCCCCACAGATACGCAGTATTTT. Translation: CASSYSGAPTDTQYF.

The rearrangement links TRBV12-3 or TRBV12-4 to TRBJ2-2; D tentatively fits TRBD1 or TRBD2 (5 bases each). The CDR3 has 19 residues. V lost 4 bases to trimming and J lost 7 bases, with 28 bases between them. CDR3 sequence: CASSCPLVAGSDCSGELFF. The CDR3 region has the DNA TGTGCCAGCAGTTGTCCCTTGGTGGCAGGGAGCGATTGCAGCGGGGAGCTGTTTTTT.

This clonotype was found a few times. The V call is TRBV20-1, the J call TRBJ2-1; maybe TRBD1 (5 bases). CDR1 and CDR2 from the germline V gene are DFQATT and SNEGSKA (reference sequence). The CDR3 consists of 17 residues. V lost 3 bases to trimming and J lost 0 bases, with 18 bases between them. The CDR3 spells CSARTYQQVRSYNEQFF. In DNA form, the CDR3 reads TGCAGTGCTAGGACATATCAACAGGTTCGCTCCTACAATGAGCAGTTCTTC.

This clonotype has at least ten counts. The genes are TRBV4-3 and TRBJ1-4; a possible D gene is TRBD1 (5 bases). The CDR3 covers 13 residues. Germline CDR1 LGHNA, CDR2 YSLEER. The V end was cut by 1 base, the J end by 15 bases, with 15 bases between. For the CDR3, the DNA is TGCGCCAGCAGCCAAGTTCCGGGGCCAACGGTGTTTTTT. It translates to CASSQVPGPTVFF.